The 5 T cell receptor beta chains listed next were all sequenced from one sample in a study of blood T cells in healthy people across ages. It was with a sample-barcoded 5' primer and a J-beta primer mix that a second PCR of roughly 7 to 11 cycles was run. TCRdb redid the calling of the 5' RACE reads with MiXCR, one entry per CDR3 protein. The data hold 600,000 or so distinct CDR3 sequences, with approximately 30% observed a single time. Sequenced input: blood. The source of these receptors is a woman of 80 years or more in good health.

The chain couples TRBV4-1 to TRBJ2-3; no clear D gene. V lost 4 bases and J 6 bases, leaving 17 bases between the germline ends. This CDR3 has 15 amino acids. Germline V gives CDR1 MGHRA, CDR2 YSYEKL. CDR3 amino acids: CASSPLAETWDTQYF. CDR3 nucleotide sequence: TGCGCCAGCAGCCCGCTGGCGGAGACCTGGGATACGCAGTATTTT.

CDR3 in DNA: TGTGCCATCAGAGAGGGTACGGGGTCCTACGAGCAGTACTTC. Protein product: CAIREGTGSYEQYF. The chain carries TRBV10-3 and TRBJ2-7, with D perhaps TRBD2 (5 bases). The CDR3 is 14 residues long. CDR1 is ENHRY, CDR2 SYGVKD, per germline. V shed 6 bases and J shed 1 base, with 13 bases lying between them.

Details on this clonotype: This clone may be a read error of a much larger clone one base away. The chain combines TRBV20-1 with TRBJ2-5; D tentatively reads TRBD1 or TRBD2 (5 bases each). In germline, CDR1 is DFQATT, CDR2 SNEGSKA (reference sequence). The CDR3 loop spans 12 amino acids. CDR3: CTGTRGAYKQYF. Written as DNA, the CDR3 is TGCACCGGGACCCGAGGGGCCTACAAGCAGTACTTC.

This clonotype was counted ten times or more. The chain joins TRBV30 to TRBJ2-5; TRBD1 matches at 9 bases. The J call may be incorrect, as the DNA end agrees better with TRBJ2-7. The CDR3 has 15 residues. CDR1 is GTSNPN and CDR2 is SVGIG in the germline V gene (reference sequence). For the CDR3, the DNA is TGTGCCTGGATTAATACGGGGACAGGGTATTCCGAGCAGTACTTC. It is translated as CAWINTGTGYSEQYF.

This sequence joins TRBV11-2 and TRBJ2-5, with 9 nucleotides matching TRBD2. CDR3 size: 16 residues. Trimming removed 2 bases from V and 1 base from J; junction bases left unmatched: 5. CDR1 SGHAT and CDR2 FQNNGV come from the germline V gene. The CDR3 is CASSLCAGGGQETQYF. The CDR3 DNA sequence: TGTGCCAGCAGCTTATGCGCGGGGGGGGGCCAAGAGACCCAGTACTTC.